These 5 T cell receptor beta chains originate from one sample sequenced in a study of shared clonotypes between healthy human individuals. Only in-frame clones appear in the TCRdb table, and some are missing; sequencing was by immunoSEQ multiplex PCR. The profile shows around 2.3 million clones, approximately 95% of them singletons. The source material was naive CD4+ T cells sorted from blood. Subset of the sample: CD45RA+ positively selected. The receptors were sampled from a man younger than 35 in good health.

This chain links TRBV7-8 with TRBJ2-7; D is undetermined. CDR3 size: 12 residues. Trimming removed 1 base from V and 4 bases from J, with 5 bases in between. CDR1 SGHVS and CDR2 FQNEAQ come from the germline V gene. In DNA form, the CDR3 reads TGTGCCAGCAGCTTAGAATGGTACGAGCAGTACTTC. As protein: CASSLEWYEQYF. The whole variable domain, filled in from reference TRBV7-8 and TRBJ2-7, reads GAGVSQSPRYKVAKRGQDVALRCDPISGHVSLFWYQQALGQGPEFLTYFQNEAQLDKSGLPSDRFFAERPEGSVSTLKIQRTQQEDSAVYLCASSLEWYEQYFGPGTRLTVT.

For the CDR3, the DNA is TGTGCCAGTATTCCCCGGGACGGGGGTCCAGATACGCAGTATTTT. Its protein product is CASIPRDGGPDTQYF. V usage is TRBV19 and J usage is TRBJ2-3; TRBD2 might be the D (6 bases). Germline assignment: CDR1 LNHDA and CDR2 SQIVND (reference sequence). This CDR3 is 15 amino acids long. Trimming stripped 7 bases from V and 4 bases from J, with 18 bases between.

Notes on this clone: This same CDR3 is encoded by further DNA sequences in the sample. The DNA of the CDR3 is TGCAGCGTTGGCCAAGAGACCCAGTACTTC. This sequence encodes CSVGQETQYF. The genes are TRBV29-1 and TRBJ2-5; D gene unclear. This CDR3 is 10 amino acids long. Germline CDR1 and CDR2: SQVTM and ANQGSEA. V lost 4 bases and J 1 base, leaving 1 base between the germline ends.

V and J are TRBV6-1 and TRBJ1-1; 9 bases match TRBD1. Trimming cost V 4 bases and J 3 bases; bases outside gene matches: 18. The CDR3 has 19 residues. Looked up from germline, CDR1 is MNHNS and CDR2 is SASEGT. As DNA, the CDR3 is TGTGCCAGCAGTGCGGCCGGGACAGGGAGTTGGCCACGGGACACTGAAGCTTTCTTT. Protein: CASSAAGTGSWPRDTEAFF.

V usage is TRBV6-1 and J usage is TRBJ2-7; D remains unclear. The CDR3 length is 15 residues. V lost 2 bases and J lost 3, with 14 bases in between. Germline assignment: CDR1 MNHNS and CDR2 SASEGT. CDR3 bases: TGTGCCAGCAGTGAACTAGGCTGGGTGGACTACGAGCAGTACTTC. Protein sequence: CASSELGWVDYEQYF.